This T cell receptor beta chain was observed in a study of vaccination effects on CD4 cells after COVID-19. Study details: Peptides at roughly 10 ug/ml and IL-2 at 9 to 10 IU/ml were added to more than 1.5 million PBMC per well. Study-wide points: Mainly new vaccine-induced clones made up the post-vaccine spike-reactive clones in convalescents. Among infection- and vaccine-induced clones, marked clonal contraction occurred late after vaccination.

Germline lookup yields CDR1 LGHDT and CDR2 YNNKEL (reference sequence). The CDR3 totals 14 residues. The V end was cut by 1 base, the J end by 1 base, with 7 bases between. Investigators separated out CD4+ T cells once around 10 days of culture had passed. This clone showed up just a few times. Its cognate antigen is unknown. Here immunoSEQ multiplex PCR was the method, and the copy in TCRdb shows in-frame clones only, minus some. The repertoire has more than 45,000 clones, 76% of them found once; the top ten carry roughly 12%. The V and J genes are TRBV3-1 (or the pseudogene TRBV3-2) and TRBJ1-1; D unresolved. The sample was CD4+ T cells from PBMCs cultured without peptide, taken before COVID-19 vaccination. The sequence came from a human donor who had a prior SARS-CoV-2 infection. Here the CDR3 reads CASSQGHSNTEAFF. The CDR3 region has the DNA TGTGCCAGCAGCCAAGGACACTCGAACACTGAAGCTTTCTTT.